This T cell receptor (beta chain) was sequenced for a study of somatic mutations in cytotoxic T cells in rheumatoid arthritis. Study details: Sorting by flow gave nearly 100% purity for some V beta antibody-stained T-cell populations, including V beta1+ cells sequenced for TCRB. The study's findings and limits: Some patients, 8 of 65, had a largest CD8+ clone that exceeded 20% of CD8+ cells.

Flow cytometry served to check the purity of CD4+ and CD8+ cells, which were isolated by positive magnetic bead selection. The protocol was immunoSEQ multiplex PCR, while the TCRdb copy is restricted to in-frame clones and leaves out a portion. The table has some 18,000 clones, approximately 69% seen once. This clone was seen just once. Antigen: not known. This CDR3 is 15 amino acids long. Germline V gene sequence: CDR1 SQVTM, CDR2 ANQGSEA. V dropped 0 bases and J dropped 7 bases, with 17 bases sitting between them. This sequence was found in a man aged 55 to 70 in good health. The chain employs TRBV29-1 and TRBJ2-3, with D maybe TRBD1 (5 bases). Sequenced: CD8+ T cells sorted from blood. The CDR3 nucleotides are TGCAGCGTTGAAGATCAGGGTATAGGCGCCCATACGCAGTATTTT. Its protein product is CSVEDQGIGAHTQYF.